What follows are 19 T cell receptor beta chains derived from one specimen sequenced in a study of regulatory T cells in long-lasting Graves disease. Time point specified: newly diagnosed GD, antithyroid drugs for less than 3 months. The TCR library was made from RNA extracted from PBMCs. Building the TCR beta libraries relied on iRepertoire HTBI primers, and CDR3 regions underwent Arm-PCR. MiXCR, applied by TCRdb to the multiplex PCR reads, yields one record per CDR3 protein. The sample gives around 400,000 distinct CDR3 sequences, around 15% of which show up once; 20% to 25% is in the top ten. The sample in question was peripheral blood mononuclear cells (PBMCs), obtained at new diagnosis, from a patient treated with antithyroid drugs. These receptor sequences come from a female donor with Graves disease.

The table lists this clonotype with many counts. The chain combines TRBV12-3 or TRBV12-4 with TRBJ2-2; D possibly corresponds to TRBD1 (6 bases). The CDR3 has 14 amino acids. V shed 7 bases and J shed 3 bases, with 12 bases lying between them. The CDR3 region has the DNA TGTGCCAGCAAAGATACAGGGTACACCGGGGAGCTGTTTTTT. As protein: CASKDTGYTGELFF.

This clonotype was observed many times. The chain carries TRBV12-3 or TRBV12-4 and TRBJ2-2, with unresolved D. Trimming stripped 7 bases from V and 5 bases from J, with 14 bases between. The length of the CDR3 is 14 residues. The CDR3 is CASNPRQATGELFF. The CDR3 coding sequence is TGTGCCAGCAATCCTCGTCAGGCAACCGGGGAGCTGTTTTTT.

This clonotype was counted many times. The chain combines TRBV11-2 with TRBJ1-1, with D perhaps matching TRBD1 (6 bases). Germline values: CDR1 SGHAT, CDR2 FQNNGV. Trimming took 2 bases from V and 0 from J, leaving 19 bases between them. The CDR3 extends over 18 amino acids. In DNA, the CDR3 is TGTGCCAGCAGCTTAATTGTCGGGGGCTCCGGCATGAACACTGAAGCTTTCTTT. Protein: CASSLIVGGSGMNTEAFF.

This clonotype occurred many times. This rearrangement joins TRBV4-1 to TRBJ1-2; D uncertain. V gave up 1 base and J gave up 8 bases, with 17 bases separating them. Germline CDR1 reads MGHRA; CDR2 reads YSYEKL. This CDR3 is 15 amino acids long. The CDR3 coding sequence is TGCGCCAGCAGCCAAGGGTTTCTTCTTTCGGCGGGCTACACCTTC. Its translation is CASSQGFLLSAGYTF.

This clonotype showed up many times. The chain links TRBV11-2 to TRBJ2-1; D may be TRBD1 or TRBD2 (5 bases each). Trimming removed 0 bases from V and 12 bases from J, with 12 bases in between. The CDR3 loop spans 13 amino acids. Germline loops: CDR1 SGHAT, CDR2 FQNNGV. The CDR3 is CASSLEGEQGQFF. The CDR3 DNA follows: TGTGCCAGCAGCTTAGAAGGGGAGCAGGGGCAGTTCTTC.

V and J are TRBV5-5 and TRBJ2-7; possibly TRBD2 for D (5 bases). V was trimmed by 0 bases and J by 3 bases, leaving 10 bases between them. CDR3 size: 14 residues. CDR1 and CDR2 (germline): SGHKS, YYEKEE (reference sequence). The CDR3 region is CASSLGSGLYEQYF. The CDR3 DNA reads TGTGCCAGCAGCTTGGGCAGCGGCCTCTACGAGCAGTACTTC.

This clonotype was counted at least ten times. V is TRBV3-1 and J is TRBJ1-3; D is unresolved. The V end lost 6 bases, the J end lost 2 bases, and 11 bases lay between the germline ends. The germline CDR1 and CDR2 sequences are LGHDT and YNNKEL (reference sequence). The CDR3 runs to 14 residues. CDR3 nucleotide sequence: TGTGCCAGCAGGAAAACAAGGACTGGAAACACCATATATTTT. Protein product: CASRKTRTGNTIYF.

The genes are TRBV14 and TRBJ1-1, with D perhaps matching TRBD1 (5 bases). Trimming pared 3 bases from V and 0 bases from J, leaving 8 bases between. Germline V gene lookup returns CDR1 SGHDN and CDR2 FVKESK. CDR3 length equals 14 residues. CDR3 nucleotide sequence: TGTGCCAGCAGCCACGGGGGGGTGAACACTGAAGCTTTCTTT. Its protein is CASSHGGVNTEAFF. Full variable domain (missing parts from reference TRBV14 and TRBJ1-1): EAGVTQFPSHSVIEKGQTVTLRCDPISGHDNLYWYRRVMGKEIKFLLHFVKESKQDESGMPNNRFLAERTGGTYSTLKVQPAELEDSGVYFCASSHGGVNTEAFFGQGTRLTVV.

In its sample, this clonotype was seen many times. The gene calls are TRBV4-1 and TRBJ2-3, with 13 bases that match TRBD2. The V gene's germline CDR1 is MGHRA and CDR2 YSYEKL. The CDR3 loop spans 15 amino acids. V dropped 6 bases and J dropped 7; count of bases not matched to a gene: 7. The CDR3 here is CASSNGLAGAYTQYF. The CDR3 nucleotides are TGCGCCAGCAGTAACGGACTAGCGGGAGCCTATACGCAGTATTTT.

This chain connects TRBV28 to TRBJ2-5, with unresolved D. V dropped 4 bases and J dropped 3 bases, with 12 bases sitting between them. Germline CDR1 is MDHEN and CDR2 is SYDVKM. CDR3 size: 14 residues. DNA for the CDR3: TGTGCCAGCAGTTCCCTAGACCTAAAAGAGACCCAGTACTTC. It yields the protein CASSSLDLKETQYF.

This rearrangement joins TRBV4-1 to TRBJ2-7, with 11 nucleotides matching TRBD2. V trimming: 0 bases; J trimming: 2 bases; junction bases outside the gene matches: 6. The CDR3 contains 17 residues. Germline CDR1 and CDR2: MGHRA and YSYEKL. CDR3 nucleotides: TGCGCCAGCAGCCAAGAACATGGGACTAGCGGTACCTACGAGCAGTACTTC. It translates to CASSQEHGTSGTYEQYF.

Many counts were recorded for this clonotype. The germline gene is not matched at one end of the junction; a read error may be the cause. The J gene is TRBJ1-2, the V gene TRBV12-3 or TRBV12-4; D gene uncertain. The CDR3 has 14 residues. The CDR3 sequence: CASSLFGEVGNMIF. DNA of the CDR3: TGTGCCAGCAGTTTATTCGGTGAGGTGGGGAACATGATCTTC.

The table lists this clonotype with many counts. This sequence joins TRBV27 and TRBJ1-1; no firm D call. Germline CDR1 MNHEY, CDR2 SMNVEV (reference sequence). Deletions cut 6 bases from V and 5 bases from J, with 13 bases between. The CDR3 sequence is 13 residues long. CDR3 amino acids: CASSSRWDTEAFF. CDR3 DNA sequence: TGTGCCAGCAGCTCCAGGTGGGATACTGAAGCTTTCTTT.

This CDR3 is CAWSVKGISDTQYF. As DNA, the CDR3 is TGTGCCTGGAGTGTAAAAGGGATCTCAGATACGCAGTATTTT. The chain uses TRBV30 and TRBJ2-3; no clear D. This CDR3 spans 14 amino acids. V was trimmed by 0 bases and J by 4 bases, leaving 11 bases between them. Germline CDR1 reads GTSNPN; CDR2 reads SVGIG (reference sequence).

This clonotype was recorded many times. The V call is TRBV20-1, the J call TRBJ2-7, with 7 bases lining up with TRBD1. The CDR3 sequence is 11 residues long. Germline CDR1 and CDR2: DFQATT and SNEGSKA (reference sequence). V was clipped by 5 bases and J by 3 bases; unmatched bases: 1. This CDR3 is CSAGTDYEQYF. In DNA, the CDR3 is TGCAGTGCTGGGACAGACTACGAGCAGTACTTC.

This clonotype has ten or more counts. CDR3 DNA: TGTGCCAGCAGTCGGGGGCGCGATGAAAAACTGTTTTTT. Its protein product is CASSRGRDEKLFF. The chain combines TRBV12-3 or TRBV12-4 with TRBJ1-4, with TRBD1 as a possible D gene (6 bases). The V end was cut by 5 bases, the J end by 6 bases, with 10 bases between. This CDR3 has 13 residues.

The table lists this clonotype with many counts. The rearrangement uses TRBV28 and TRBJ2-5, with a tentative D call TRBD1 (6 bases). Germline CDR1 MDHEN, CDR2 SYDVKM. V was clipped by 6 bases and J by 13 bases, with 24 bases between them. This CDR3 contains 14 residues. In nucleotides, the CDR3 is TGTGCCAGCAGCTATACCTCAGGGGACGGAGTCCGGTACTTC. Residues: CASSYTSGDGVRYF.

As regards this clonotype: A much larger clone lies one base from this, so it may be a read error. The V call is TRBV29-1, the J call TRBJ2-1; maybe TRBD1 (5 bases). V was pared by 3 bases and J by 13 bases, with 25 bases between. This CDR3 is built from 15 residues. The germline CDR1 and CDR2 sequences are SQVTM and ANQGSEA. The CDR3 region is CSVDEGQGRQETQFF. The CDR3 DNA is TGCAGCGTTGATGAAGGGCAGGGTCGTCAAGAGACCCAGTTCTTC.

This clonotype was recorded at least ten times. This chain joins TRBV3-1 and TRBJ1-4; D is ambiguous. The CDR3 runs 13 residues. Germline-derived CDR1 and CDR2 are LGHDT and YNNKEL (reference sequence). Trimming took off 1 base at V and 8 bases at J, with 8 bases between the two ends. The CDR3 is CASSQGRSEKLFF. CDR3 nucleotide sequence: TGTGCCAGCAGCCAAGGTCGTAGCGAAAAACTGTTTTTT.